The 9 T cell receptor beta chains below come from one sample, sequenced in a study of response to subunit inactivated influenza vaccine. TCRdb passed the RT-PCR reads through MiXCR, listing each CDR3 protein once. The table lists a few hundred thousand distinct CDR3 sequences, 13% to 15% of them singletons. The material sequenced was PBMCs from blood, taken less than 13 days after vaccination. These receptors came from a man aged 45-65 years who received an inactivated influenza vaccine.

This chain uses TRBV20-1 with TRBJ2-7, with TRBD2 matching 9 bases. V dropped 3 bases and J dropped 0; count of bases not matched to a gene: 9. Germline CDR1 DFQATT, CDR2 SNEGSKA (reference sequence). CDR3 length equals 16 residues. Here the CDR3 reads CSARMTSGLRSYEQYF. The DNA for the CDR3 is TGCAGTGCTAGGATGACTAGCGGTTTACGCTCCTACGAGCAGTACTTC.

The J gene is TRBJ1-2, the V gene TRBV2; tentative D call: TRBD1 (5 bases). CDR1 SNHLY and CDR2 FYNNEI come from the germline V gene. The CDR3 has 15 residues. Trimming shortened V by 1 base and J by 2 bases, and 11 bases separated the two germline ends. CDR3 residues: CASSEGAGRNYGYTF. In DNA, the CDR3 is TGTGCCAGCAGTGAAGGGGCAGGGCGGAACTATGGCTACACCTTC.

The gene calls are TRBV27 and TRBJ1-1; D is unclear. Trimming removed 6 bases at V and 5 bases at J, with 16 bases between. This CDR3 has 14 amino acids. CDR1 is MNHEY, CDR2 SMNVEV, per germline (reference sequence). This CDR3 reads CASRRRQIGTEAFF. The CDR3 nucleotides are TGTGCCAGCAGACGGAGGCAAATCGGTACTGAAGCTTTCTTT.

This clonotype was seen at least ten times. V and J are TRBV9 and TRBJ1-1; TRBD1 matches at 7 bases. The CDR3 covers 14 residues. CDR1 is SGDLS, CDR2 YYNGEE, per germline. The trim removed 3 bases at V and 8 bases at J, leaving 10 bases unmatched. The DNA for the CDR3 is TGTGCCAGCAGCGAAACCGGGGGAGGGGGCGAAGCTTTCTTT. Its protein is CASSETGGGGEAFF.

The rearrangement links TRBV12-3 or TRBV12-4 to TRBJ2-3; D remains ambiguous. This CDR3 spans 16 amino acids. Trimming cost V 4 bases and J 1 base, with 15 bases left between them. The CDR3 coding sequence is TGTGCCAGCAGTTCACCCCAGGAGTTGGGCACAGATACGCAGTATTTT. This sequence encodes CASSSPQELGTDTQYF.

A few counts support this clonotype. CDR3 DNA: TGTGCTAGTGGTCCTAGCGGGGGGGGAGAGACCCAGTACTTC. Its protein is CASGPSGGGETQYF. The chain carries TRBV12-5 and TRBJ2-5, with 12 bases aligning to TRBD2. In germline, CDR1 is LGHNT, CDR2 FRNRAP. Trimming removed 5 bases from V and 4 bases from J; junction bases left unmatched: 2. This CDR3 spans 14 amino acids.

V usage is TRBV3-1 and J usage is TRBJ2-1; the D gene is possibly TRBD2 (6 bases). This CDR3 has 17 amino acids. V was cut by 3 bases and J by 6 bases, with 21 bases left in between. Germline loops: CDR1 LGHDT, CDR2 YNNKEL (reference sequence). The CDR3 coding sequence is TGTGCCAGCAGCCACGCCGTGGACTACCGGACCCTCAATGAGCAGTTCTTC. Its protein is CASSHAVDYRTLNEQFF.

The sample holds many counts of this clonotype. The J gene is TRBJ2-5, the V gene TRBV2; D possibly corresponds to TRBD1 (6 bases). Looked up from germline, CDR1 is SNHLY and CDR2 is FYNNEI. V was pared by 2 bases and J by 2 bases, with 12 bases between. This CDR3 is built from 15 residues. The DNA for the CDR3 is TGTGCCAGCAGTGAATCCTACAGGGTTCAAGAGACCCAGTACTTC. It encodes CASSESYRVQETQYF.

The genes are TRBV7-9 and TRBJ2-2; the D gene is possibly TRBD2 (6 bases). Per germline, CDR1 SEHNR and CDR2 FQNEAQ (reference sequence). V was pared by 2 bases and J by 4 bases, with 8 bases between. The CDR3 is 14 amino acids. The CDR3 loop reads CASSLKLATGELFF. DNA for the CDR3: TGTGCCAGCAGCTTAAAACTAGCCACCGGGGAGCTGTTTTTT. The full variable domain, rest sourced from reference TRBV7-9 and TRBJ2-2, is DTGVSQNPRHKITKRGQNVTFRCDPISEHNRLYWYRQTLGQGPEFLTYFQNEAQLEKSRLLSDRFSAERPKGSFSTLEIQRTEQGDSAMYLCASSLKLATGELFFGEGSRLTVL.